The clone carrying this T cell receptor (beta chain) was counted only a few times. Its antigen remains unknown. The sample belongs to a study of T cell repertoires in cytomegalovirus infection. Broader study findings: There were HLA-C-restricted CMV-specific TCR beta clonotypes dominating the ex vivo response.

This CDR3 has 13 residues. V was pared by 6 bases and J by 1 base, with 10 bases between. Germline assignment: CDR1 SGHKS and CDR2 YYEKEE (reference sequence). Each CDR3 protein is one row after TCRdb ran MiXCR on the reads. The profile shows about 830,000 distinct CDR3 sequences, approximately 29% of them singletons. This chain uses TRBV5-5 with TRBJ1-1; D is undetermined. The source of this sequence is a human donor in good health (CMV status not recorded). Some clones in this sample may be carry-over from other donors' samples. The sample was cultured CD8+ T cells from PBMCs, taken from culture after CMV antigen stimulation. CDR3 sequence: CASILHPNTEAFF. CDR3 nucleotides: TGTGCCAGCATCCTGCATCCGAACACTGAAGCTTTCTTT.